Described below is a single TCR beta chain sequence and its context. The sample originates from a study of blood T cell repertoires in COVID-19. The overall study: In each case, the material was cDNA or gDNA derived from T cells, B-cell-depleted T cells, or PBMCs.

Original processing methods: It was from reference gene primer amplification that nucleated cell counts were estimated. Some clones are missing from TCRdb's copy, which holds only in-frame ones; the method was immunoSEQ multiplex PCR. V, J and clone size reflect that table, while D and trimming were determined from the DNA. The sample carries 240,000 or so clones, roughly 88% recorded once. The CDR3 covers 15 residues. CDR1 and CDR2 (germline): LNHDA, SQIVND (reference sequence). The ends were cut back, 7 bases at V and 3 bases at J, with 17 bases in the middle. The receptor comes from a man older than 75 with acute or convalescent COVID-19. V and J are TRBV19 and TRBJ2-3; the D gene is possibly TRBD2 (5 bases). Sequencing was carried out using peripheral blood. The CDR3 sequence: CASTGSGIGTDTQYF. The CDR3 coding sequence is TGTGCCAGTACTGGATCGGGGATTGGTACAGATACGCAGTATTTT.